This T cell receptor beta chain was found in a study of tumor and adjacent non-tumor tissue in lung cancer. Overall study context: Stage I to III disease affected ten to eleven men and 5 women aged about 31 to 80. On average, productive TCRbeta reads reached 4 million to 4.5 million per sample.

This CDR3 is built from 14 residues. In germline, CDR1 is MGHDK, CDR2 SYGVNS. Study outcomes and limitations: Significantly higher TCR diversity was found in tumor than normal lung.

This clonotype occurred once. Its target is unknown. One end of the junction fails to match germline, which may point to a read error. The library came from three nested PCR rounds adapted from ARM-PCR protocols. TCRdb re-called the multiplex PCR reads through MiXCR, storing one row per CDR3 protein. The table lists more than 85,000 distinct CDR3 sequences, about 65% of them singletons. This sample's RNA came from whole unsorted tissue. Distant lung tissue was collected more than 3 cm away from the tumor edge. Donors were chemotherapy-naive, newly diagnosed lung cancer surgical patients in China, August–late 2014.

The receptor was isolated from a man aged 55 to 70 with non-small cell lung cancer. The sequencing sample was made of distant non-tumor lung tissue. The V and J genes are TRBV25-1 and TRBJ1-5; the D gene is possibly TRBD1 (5 bases). The CDR3 sequence is CASSVGGSNQLQHF. The CDR3 region has the DNA TGTGCCAGCAGCGTCGGGGGTTCCAATCAGCTCCAGCATTTT.